Listed here are 17 T cell receptor beta chains from one sample, sequenced in a study of response to subunit inactivated influenza vaccine. TCRdb redid the calling of the RT-PCR reads with MiXCR, one entry per CDR3 protein. Of 150,000 to 200,000 distinct CDR3 sequences in the sample, approximately 12% were seen once. The sample was also reused in another study, on T cells expressing NK-cell markers. This second report adds: TCR beta cDNA was generated via 5'RACE template switching incorporating UMIs.

This sample comprised CD8+ T cells sorted from PBMCs, obtained 11 to 12 days after vaccination. These receptors originate from a man aged 45-65 years who received an inactivated influenza vaccine.

The table lists this clonotype with a few counts. The chain employs TRBV27 and TRBJ1-2, with D unresolved. Germline lookup yields CDR1 MNHEY and CDR2 SMNVEV (reference sequence). The V and J ends lost 3 bases and 8 bases respectively, with 10 bases between them. The CDR3 length is 12 residues. The CDR3 nucleotides read TGTGCCAGCAGTTTGAGAGGGAGAGGCTACACCTTC. It codes for CASSLRGRGYTF.

This clonotype was seen ten or more times. The chain joins TRBV3-1 to TRBJ2-3, with D perhaps matching TRBD1 (6 bases). Germline V lookup: CDR1 LGHDT, CDR2 YNNKEL (reference sequence). The germline V and J ends were trimmed by 0 bases and 2 bases, with 15 bases remaining between them. The CDR3 contains 17 residues. CDR3 coding DNA: TGTGCCAGCAGCCAAGAACGCGGACAGATAGTCACAGATACGCAGTATTTT. Translating gives CASSQERGQIVTDTQYF.

This clonotype has only a few counts. The V and J genes are TRBV11-2 and TRBJ2-7, with 10 nucleotides matching TRBD2. The germline gives CDR1 SGHAT, CDR2 FQNNGV. This CDR3 contains 17 residues. Trimming removed 0 bases from V and 2 bases from J; junction bases left unmatched: 7. The CDR3 coding sequence is TGTGCCAGCAGCTTAGAGCCCGGACTAGCGGACACCTACGAGCAGTACTTC. It specifies CASSLEPGLADTYEQYF.

V is TRBV29-1 and J is TRBJ1-2, with D hard to call. The V gene lost 6 bases and the J gene lost 0 bases, with 11 bases spanning the gap. CDR3 length: 13 amino acids. CDR1 SQVTM and CDR2 ANQGSEA come from the germline V gene. CDR3 residues: CSVRRLANYGYTF. CDR3 DNA: TGCAGCGTGCGCAGGTTAGCTAACTATGGCTACACCTTC.

There are a few counts of this clonotype. The chain joins TRBV6-2 or TRBV6-3 to TRBJ2-7; no clear D gene. There are 13 residues in the CDR3. Germline V gene sequence: CDR1 MNHEY, CDR2 SVGEGT. The V end was cut by 4 bases, the J end by 3 bases, with 10 bases between. The CDR3 loop reads CASSLTENYEQYF. The CDR3 DNA follows: TGTGCCAGCAGTTTGACGGAAAACTACGAGCAGTACTTC.

This clonotype turned up a few times. This chain links TRBV4-3 with TRBJ2-1; TRBD2 matches 15 bases. Germline assignment: CDR1 LGHNA and CDR2 YSLEER. J gave up 9 bases and V 5 bases, and 5 bases lay outside the gene matches. This CDR3 spans 15 amino acids. Here the CDR3 reads CASSGLAGGLSEQFF. CDR3 nucleotide sequence: TGCGCCAGCAGCGGACTAGCGGGAGGGCTAAGTGAGCAGTTCTTC.

This clonotype was counted ten times or more. The chain combines TRBV4-2 with TRBJ2-2; tentative D call: TRBD2 (5 bases). CDR3 length: 16 amino acids. CDR1 is LGHNA, CDR2 YNFKEQ, per germline. With 2 bases removed from V and 2 bases from J, the gap between germline ends came to 12 bases. CDR3 protein: CASSQTEELNTGELFF. The CDR3 DNA reads as TGTGCCAGCAGCCAAACGGAGGAGCTAAACACCGGGGAGCTGTTTTTT.

This clonotype was observed a handful of times. This chain joins TRBV9 and TRBJ2-2; D gene unclear. Trimming left V 0 bases short and J 4 bases short, with 4 bases between. Germline values: CDR1 SGDLS, CDR2 YYNGEE. The CDR3 sequence is 13 residues long. The CDR3 region has the DNA TGTGCCAGCAGCGTAGCTATCACCGGGGAGCTGTTTTTT. Translation gives CASSVAITGELFF.

There are many counts of this clonotype. The CDR3 loop reads CASSSLGGADTQYF. CDR3 in DNA: TGCGCCAGCAGCTCGCTGGGGGGAGCAGATACGCAGTATTTT. The chain couples TRBV5-1 to TRBJ2-3; TRBD2 might be the D (6 bases). Deletions cut 3 bases from V and 4 bases from J, with 12 bases between. Germline values: CDR1 SGHRS, CDR2 YFSETQ. The CDR3 runs to 14 residues.

V is TRBV29-1 and J is TRBJ2-7, with D uncertain. V was cut by 7 bases and J by 4 bases, with 17 bases left in between. Germline-derived CDR1 and CDR2 are SQVTM and ANQGSEA. The CDR3 runs to 13 residues. CDR3 residues: CSARITTDYEQYF. DNA of the CDR3: TGCAGCGCCCGTATTACGACCGATTACGAGCAGTACTTC.

The sample holds a few counts of this clonotype. This chain uses TRBV5-1 with TRBJ2-3, with 14 bases identical to TRBD2. There are 19 residues in the CDR3. The J segment lost 1 base and the V segment lost 0 bases, leaving 7 bases of the junction unmatched. Germline values: CDR1 SGHRS, CDR2 YFSETQ. The CDR3 nucleotides read TGCGCCAGCAGCTTGGGACTAGCGGGAGGGCCTCTTGGCACAGATACGCAGTATTTT. Amino acid sequence: CASSLGLAGGPLGTDTQYF.

In its sample, this clonotype was seen a few times. The rearrangement uses TRBV12-3 or TRBV12-4 and TRBJ2-1; D remains unclear. The CDR3 runs to 11 residues. Trimming removed 9 bases from V and 7 bases from J, with 10 bases in between. As DNA, the CDR3 is TGTGCCAGTGGGATGGGTAATGAGCAGTTCTTC. Its protein is CASGMGNEQFF.

This clonotype has more than one count but fewer than ten. The V and J genes are TRBV20-1 and TRBJ2-3; unclear D gene. The CDR3 extends over 12 amino acids. Trimming shortened V by 1 base and J by 6 bases, and 8 bases separated the two germline ends. Looked up from germline, CDR1 is DFQATT and CDR2 is SNEGSKA (reference sequence). The CDR3 coding sequence is TGCAGTGCTAGAGCCTATTCGGATACGCAGTATTTT. It yields the protein CSARAYSDTQYF.

This clonotype was recorded a few times. The V gene is TRBV6-5, the J gene TRBJ1-1; D is possibly TRBD1 (5 bases). CDR3 length equals 12 residues. The germline V gene has CDR1 MNHEY and CDR2 SVGAGI. V gave up 2 bases and J gave up 8 bases, with 9 bases separating them. CDR3: CASSYGTGEAFF. CDR3 coding DNA: TGTGCCAGCAGTTACGGTACAGGAGAAGCTTTCTTT.

V usage is TRBV28 and J usage is TRBJ1-1; D is ambiguous. Looked up from germline, CDR1 is MDHEN and CDR2 is SYDVKM. Trimming left V 0 bases short and J 11 bases short, with 10 bases between. The CDR3 has 12 amino acids. CDR3 nucleotide sequence: TGTGCCAGCAGTTTATGGGGCAAAGGTGCTTTCTTT. Protein: CASSLWGKGAFF.

This clonotype has ten or more counts. In DNA, the CDR3 is TGTGCCAGCAGCTTAACAGGGGCAGGAGAGACCCAGTACTTC. The encoded protein is CASSLTGAGETQYF. The chain couples TRBV7-3 to TRBJ2-5; possible D gene TRBD1, 5 bases. From germline, CDR1 is SGHTA and CDR2 FQGTGA. The V and J ends lost 0 bases and 4 bases respectively, with 9 bases between them. The CDR3 has 14 residues.

This clonotype came up many times. The chain uses TRBV7-6 and TRBJ2-3; D tentatively fits TRBD1 or TRBD2 (5 bases each). Germline V CDR1 and CDR2: SGHVS, FNYEAQ. Trimming stripped 7 bases from V and 0 bases from J, with 23 bases between. The CDR3 extends over 18 amino acids. DNA for the CDR3: TGTGCCAGCACCAAAGAACCGGGACCTCAGACTAGCACAGATACGCAGTATTTT. Its translation is CASTKEPGPQTSTDTQYF.